The T cell receptor (beta chain) under discussion was sequenced for a study of blood T cell repertoires in COVID-19. About the research overall: Collection of acute and convalescent COVID-19 samples took place in the United States, Italy and Spain.

Some clones are missing from TCRdb's copy, which holds only in-frame ones; the method was immunoSEQ multiplex PCR. Among 200,000 to 250,000 clones listed, under 90% were seen once. Sequencing was performed on peripheral blood. This sequence was found in a woman aged 55-75 years who had recovered from COVID-19.

The CDR3 nucleotides are TGTGCCAGCAGCCAAGTCAGGAACACTGAAGCTTTCTTT. Its translation: CASSQVRNTEAFF. The J gene is TRBJ1-1, the V gene TRBV3-1 (or the pseudogene TRBV3-2); unclear D gene. V lost 1 base and J 1 base, leaving 4 bases between the germline ends. Per germline, CDR1 LGHDT and CDR2 YNNKEL (reference sequence). The CDR3 totals 13 residues.